The 27 T cell receptor beta chains reported below all come from one sample, sequenced in a study of tumor-infiltrating lymphocytes in primary liver carcinoma. The investigators made TCR beta cDNA from 500 ng total RNA, using a constant-region primer. Slightly modified ARM-PCR with three nested multiplex PCR rounds yielded TCR beta libraries. It was with TRBV1-TRBV30 forward primers and a C-beta reverse primer that the first two PCR rounds were run, at roughly 10 cycles each. MiXCR was run by TCRdb on the multiplex PCR reads, yielding one entry per CDR3 protein. This sample has 95,000 to 150,000 distinct CDR3 sequences, with 65% found just once. Each 20-30 mg portion of unsorted bulk tissue served as the source for co-extraction of RNA and DNA. The sample consisted of liver tumor tissue from sampling region 1. Described subset: tumor region T1, superior pole. Every receptor here comes from a woman in her sixties with primary liver carcinoma and hepatitis B virus infection.

Points on this clonotype: A much larger clone lies a single base off, so this may be a read error. The chain employs TRBV5-1 and TRBJ2-1; D may correspond to TRBD1 or TRBD2 (5 bases each). Per germline, CDR1 SGHRS and CDR2 YFSETQ. The CDR3 extends over 13 amino acids. CDR3 amino acids: CTSSLRGLGEQFF. The CDR3 DNA reads as TGCACCAGCAGCTTGAGGGGTTTGGGAGAGCAGTTCTTC.

This clonotype was recorded a few times. The chain is built from TRBV7-8 and TRBJ2-7; TRBD1 might be the D (5 bases). The CDR3 is 13 amino acids. Germline CDR1 SGHVS, CDR2 FQNEAQ. Trimming took 3 bases from V and 0 from J, leaving 6 bases between them. The CDR3 DNA reads TGTGCCAGCAGCTTTGACAGCTCCTACGAGCAGTACTTC. This encodes CASSFDSSYEQYF.

Worth noting for this clonotype: An end of the junction differs from the germline gene, which may be a read error. CDR3 region: CASRTTGKGGPDTQYF. The DNA for the CDR3 is TGTGCCAGCAGAACCACCGGGAAAGGGGGCCCAGATACGCAGTATTTC. The V and J genes are TRBV11-1 and TRBJ2-3; 7 bases are shared with TRBD1. Germline V gene lookup returns CDR1 SGHAT and CDR2 FQDESV (reference sequence). The CDR3 is made up of 16 amino acids.

This clonotype has a handful of counts. This chain uses TRBV30 with TRBJ2-3; 10 bases align to TRBD2. The CDR3 totals 15 residues. Losses at the gene ends were 0 bases for V and 7 bases for J; bases not matched to a gene: 7. The germline CDR1 and CDR2 sequences are GTSNPN and SVGIG (reference sequence). CDR3 DNA sequence: TGTGCCTGGAGTGTACCCAGCGGGAGGGCCTATACGCAGTATTTT. Translated: CAWSVPSGRAYTQYF.

This clonotype was detected many times. The gene calls are TRBV5-4 and TRBJ2-5; tentatively, D is TRBD2 (5 bases). The CDR3 consists of 15 residues. CDR1 and CDR2 from the germline V gene are SGHNT and YYREEE (reference sequence). Trimming shortened V by 0 bases and J by 4 bases, and 13 bases separated the two germline ends. CDR3 sequence reads: CASSLASGRGETQYF. The CDR3 coding sequence is TGTGCCAGCAGCTTGGCGTCGGGTCGGGGAGAGACCCAGTACTTC.

This clonotype was picked up many times. The chain combines TRBV5-1 with TRBJ1-5; D is unclear. V was pared by 0 bases and J by 5 bases, with 9 bases between. Germline V gene data show CDR1 as SGHRS and CDR2 as YFSETQ. The CDR3 is made up of 14 amino acids. This CDR3 is CASSLAPGDQPQHF. The CDR3 DNA reads TGCGCCAGCAGCTTGGCCCCCGGGGATCAGCCCCAGCATTTT.

With respect to this clonotype: Given the absence of the conserved phenylalanine or tryptophan at the CDR3 end, a read error is likely. The chain recombines TRBV6-1 with TRBJ2-5, with unresolved D. The germline gives CDR1 MNHNS, CDR2 SASEGT. Trimming took 7 bases from V and 2 from J, leaving 14 bases between them. The CDR3 sequence is 14 residues long. CDR3 amino acids: CASTRAALQETQYS. CDR3 DNA: TGTGCCAGCACTAGGGCAGCCCTTCAAGAGACCCAGTACTCC.

The chain recombines TRBV7-9 with TRBJ1-1; possible D gene TRBD1, 5 bases. Trimming took 4 bases from V and 3 from J, leaving 12 bases between them. CDR3 length equals 14 residues. Germline assignment: CDR1 SEHNR and CDR2 FQNEAQ (reference sequence). CDR3 DNA: TGTGCCAGCAGCTCGCGGGGCCGGGACACTGAAGCTTTCTTT. Protein sequence: CASSSRGRDTEAFF.

A remark on this clonotype: This clone may be a read error of a much larger clone one base away. V usage is TRBV6-1 and J usage is TRBJ2-2, with 7 bases lining up with TRBD2. The CDR3 length is 15 residues. The germline V gene has CDR1 MNHNS and CDR2 SASEGT. Unmatched junction bases numbered 9, after V lost 4 bases and J lost 7 bases. CDR3 residues: CASSVRGRALGELFF. The CDR3 DNA sequence: TGTGCCAGCAGTGTTAGAGGGAGGGCCCTCGGGGAGCTGTTTTTT.

This clonotype was picked up one time. Being one base from a much bigger clone, this may be a read error. J is TRBJ2-1 and V is TRBV6-1; D is perhaps TRBD2 (6 bases). This CDR3 comprises 16 residues. The ends were cut back, 4 bases at V and 5 bases at J, with 18 bases in the middle. Germline lookup yields CDR1 MNHNS and CDR2 SASEGT. The DNA of the CDR3 is TGTGCCAGCAGTGCCGCTAGCGTGAGGGAACACAATGAGCAGTTCTTC. This translates into CASSAASVREHNEQFF.

This clonotype has a single count. At one end the junction does not follow the germline gene, possibly because of a read error. The V call is TRBV11-2, the J call TRBJ2-1; 8 nucleotides line up with TRBD2. In germline, CDR1 is SGHAT, CDR2 FQNNGV. CDR3 size: 17 residues. This chain's CDR3 is CASSRRLAIGPGDEQSF. DNA of the CDR3: TGTGCCAGCAGCAGGAGACTAGCGATAGGGCCGGGGGATGAGCAGTCCTTC.

On this clonotype itself: One base away lies a much larger clone, so this may be a sequencing read error. The chain employs TRBV29-1 and TRBJ2-3; D gene ambiguous. The germline V gene encodes CDR1 SQVTM and CDR2 ANQGSEA. This CDR3 has 13 residues. Here the CDR3 reads CSVLTGSTDMQYF. The CDR3 coding sequence is TGCAGCGTTTTAACGGGTTCCACAGATATGCAGTATTTT.

This clonotype was observed many times. The chain recombines TRBV29-1 with TRBJ2-3; tentatively, D is TRBD1 (5 bases). Trimming removed 7 bases at V and 4 bases at J, with 15 bases between. The CDR3 consists of 13 residues. Per germline, CDR1 SQVTM and CDR2 ANQGSEA. CDR3 amino acids: CSAQVRPPDTQYF. The CDR3 nucleotides are TGCAGCGCACAGGTTCGCCCACCAGATACGCAGTATTTT.

The rearrangement joins TRBV11-3 to TRBJ2-1; no firm D call. CDR1 is SGHNT, CDR2 YENEEA, per germline. The CDR3 extends over 13 amino acids. V shed 3 bases and J shed 3 bases, with 6 bases lying between them. The CDR3 bases are TGTGCCAGCAGCTTTCCAGGCTACAATGAGCAGTTCTTC. The encoded protein is CASSFPGYNEQFF.

About this clonotype: Germline and junction disagree at one end, which may indicate a read error. The V gene is TRBV6-5, the J gene TRBJ1-1; D is ambiguous. The CDR3 is 13 residues long. In germline, CDR1 is MNHEY, CDR2 SVGAGI. Written as DNA, the CDR3 is TGTGCCAACAGCCGGAACATCAACATTGAAGCTTTCTTT. As protein: CANSRNINIEAFF.

This clonotype was detected ten times or more. The gene calls are TRBV4-2 and TRBJ1-2; 7 nucleotides align to TRBD1. The V gene's germline CDR1 is LGHNA and CDR2 YNFKEQ. The CDR3 covers 15 residues. Trimming removed 1 base from V and 4 bases from J; junction bases left unmatched: 6. The CDR3 loop reads CASSQAPTGLYGYTF. In nucleotides, the CDR3 is TGTGCCAGCAGCCAAGCCCCGACAGGGCTCTATGGCTACACCTTC.

There are many counts of this clonotype. The chain carries TRBV11-2 and TRBJ1-1, with D maybe TRBD1 (6 bases). Trimming removed 0 bases at V and 4 bases at J, with 15 bases between. The CDR3 length is 16 residues. Per germline, CDR1 SGHAT and CDR2 FQNNGV. Here the CDR3 DNA reads TGTGCCAGCAGCTTAGATCCCGGTAGGGGGAGCACTGAAGCTTTCTTT. Encoded protein: CASSLDPGRGSTEAFF.

In the case of this clonotype: This may arise from a read error, as a much more abundant clone is one base away. The J gene is TRBJ1-6, the V gene TRBV7-8; D remains ambiguous. V was clipped by 1 base and J by 7 bases, with 8 bases between them. The germline V gene encodes CDR1 SGHVS and CDR2 FQNEAQ. This CDR3 region has 14 residues. Here the CDR3 DNA reads TGTGCCAGCAGCTTAGTTCAGGTAAATTCACCCCTCCACTTT. It translates to CASSLVQVNSPLHF.

This clonotype has more than one count but fewer than ten. This may come from a read error, since a much larger clone is one base off. The chain uses TRBV24-1 and TRBJ1-5; 7 bases line up with TRBD1. Germline CDR1 is KGHDR and CDR2 is SFDVKD. V lost 5 bases to trimming and J lost 6 bases; unmatched junction nucleotides: 6. The CDR3 extends over 14 amino acids. The CDR3, as DNA: TGTGCCACCAGTGGAGGACAGGACAGTCAGCCCCAGCATTTT. This sequence encodes CATSGGQDSQPQHF.

V usage is TRBV11-2 and J usage is TRBJ2-3; unclear D gene. From germline, CDR1 is SGHAT and CDR2 FQNNGV. This CDR3 comprises 15 residues. Trimming cost V 2 bases and J 2 bases, with 11 bases left between them. The CDR3 loop reads CASSLIQGATDTQYF. The CDR3 DNA is TGTGCCAGCAGCTTAATACAAGGCGCCACAGATACGCAGTATTTT.

This clonotype was seen many times. This chain links TRBV6-2 or TRBV6-3 with TRBJ2-1; TRBD2 matches 9 bases. The germline V gene has CDR1 MNHEY and CDR2 SVGEGT. The CDR3 totals 20 residues. Losses at the gene ends were 0 bases for V and 0 bases for J; bases not matched to a gene: 12. In DNA, the CDR3 is TGTGCCAGCAGTTACTCGAGGTCTAGCGGGGCCCTTAGCTCCTACAATGAGCAGTTCTTC. Translated: CASSYSRSSGALSSYNEQFF.

This clonotype was counted only a few times. The J gene is TRBJ2-3, the V gene TRBV5-6; 8 nucleotides match TRBD2. V was pared by 0 bases and J by 1 base, with 4 bases of the junction left unmatched. Germline V gene data show CDR1 as SGHDT and CDR2 as YYEEEE. This CDR3 comprises 16 residues. The CDR3 spells CASSLAGGAGTDTQYF. CDR3 bases: TGTGCCAGCAGCTTGGCCGGGGGGGCAGGCACAGATACGCAGTATTTT. The entire variable domain, with the rest obtained from reference TRBV5-6 and TRBJ2-3, is as follows: DAGVTQSPTHLIKTRGQQVTLRCSPKSGHDTVSWYQQALGQGPQFIFQYYEEEERQRGNFPDRFSGHQFPNYSSELNVNALLLGDSALYLCASSLAGGAGTDTQYFGPGTRLTVL.

This clonotype was detected once. This may come from a read error, since a much larger clone is one base off. The rearrangement joins TRBV4-2 to TRBJ1-1, with TRBD1 identical over 7 bases. The germline gives CDR1 LGHNA, CDR2 YNFKEQ. The CDR3 covers 14 residues. Trimming removed 3 bases from V and 5 bases from J; junction bases left unmatched: 6. The CDR3 DNA reads TGTGCCAGCAGCCAGCAAGGGGGCAAAACTGAAGCTTTCTTT. Translation: CASSQQGGKTEAFF.

In regard to this clonotype: The junction does not match germline at one end; this may be a read error. The chain joins TRBV11-2 to TRBJ2-7, with 9 bases that match TRBD1. This CDR3 is built from 14 residues. Germline assignment: CDR1 SGHAT and CDR2 FQNNGV. The DNA of the CDR3 is TGTGCCGGCAGTTCGGGACAGGGAACCTACGAGCAGTACTTC. This gives the protein CAGSSGQGTYEQYF.

This clonotype was seen many times. The chain recombines TRBV4-2 with TRBJ1-5; D remains unclear. Trimming cost V 4 bases and J 7 bases, with 11 bases left between them. Germline V gene data show CDR1 as LGHNA and CDR2 as YNFKEQ. This CDR3 spans 13 amino acids. The CDR3 DNA sequence: TGTGCCAGCAGCCTCGGTGTAGGGCAGCCCCAGCATTTT. Translation: CASSLGVGQPQHF.

This clonotype was recorded a few times. The V call is TRBV13, the J call TRBJ1-6, with D possibly matching TRBD1 (5 bases). The CDR3 is 17 residues long. Trimming took off 4 bases at V and 7 bases at J, with 20 bases between the two ends. In germline, CDR1 is PRHDT, CDR2 FYEKMQ (reference sequence). CDR3 residues: CASSSRGARGQNSPLHF. CDR3 nucleotides: TGTGCCAGCAGCTCAAGAGGGGCTCGAGGGCAGAATTCACCCCTCCACTTT.

The table lists this clonotype with many counts. The rearrangement uses TRBV6-1 and TRBJ2-3, with unresolved D. V shed 1 base and J shed 0 bases, with 5 bases lying between them. Germline CDR1 reads MNHNS; CDR2 reads SASEGT. The CDR3 contains 14 residues. CDR3 nucleotides: TGTGCCAGCAGTGAAGTCGGGAGCACAGATACGCAGTATTTT. This sequence encodes CASSEVGSTDTQYF.